Detailed here is one T cell receptor beta chain. This clonotype was counted at least ten times. Its antigen remains undetermined. Base qualities were left out, and no much larger clone turns up one base away. The hyperthyroidism patients were between 18 and 65 years old and newly diagnosed, with a disease duration of less than 2 months. Exclusion was applied to patients with uncontrolled infections, other autoimmune diseases, pregnancy or lactation. Diagnoses relied on clinical symptoms, serum thyroxine and TRAb, thyroid ultrasound and orbital computed tomography. Blood from progressor patients was drawn when they were first diagnosed with hyperthyroidism, before any ophthalmopathy symptoms appeared. PBMCs were separated from over 9 ml of fresh peripheral blood using Ficoll-Paque density gradient centrifugation. Patients classed as progressors first received a Graves' hyperthyroidism diagnosis and then went on to develop ophthalmopathy during follow-up. Trizol reagent was used to extract total RNA, and RNA quality was then checked on an Agilent 2100 Bioanalyzer.

The data originate from a study of T cells in Graves' hyperthyroidism and ophthalmopathy (dated by TCRdb to between 2019 and 2020). For the wider study: Peripheral blood was collected at initial diagnosis, before any treatment. A discovery cohort of about a hundred patients, about 44 with Graves' ophthalmopathy and 55 to 65 with stable Graves' hyperthyroidism, was used to find distinguishing TCR V-J signatures. Prospective prediction of ophthalmopathy was tested in an independent validation cohort of fewer than 20 hyperthyroidism patients and some 17 patients who later progressed to ophthalmopathy. For training and testing, the 100 or so patients in the discovery cohort were randomly divided in a 7:3 ratio. The study also compared thyroid tissue and blood T-cell repertoires from about six Graves' hyperthyroidism patients. After sampling, hyperthyroidism patients received methimazole starting at 30 mg daily, and ophthalmopathy patients received high-dose intravenous methylprednisolone. The paper reports TCR Vbeta CDR3 sequencing of roughly 140 peripheral blood samples: 43 ophthalmopathy, approximately 74 hyperthyroidism and approximately 17 progressor patients. On the study overall, not on this receptor specifically: A model built on a 13 V-J signature distinguished ophthalmopathy from stable hyperthyroidism, reaching 85% to 90% sensitivity and approximately 81% specificity in cross-validation and 80%/75% in testing. Most expanded thyroid clonotypes (frequency above 0.001) were also detected in blood, a finding suggesting that blood repertoires may reflect thyroid immune responses. No statistical method was used to fix the sample size in advance, and group allocation was not hidden from the investigators. In validation, progression to ophthalmopathy was predicted by the model with roughly 71% sensitivity and around 75% specificity, a median of approximately 6.5 months before onset.

Amplification of TCR beta CDR3 regions was carried out from RNA transcripts. The TCR CDR3 was subjected to a first round of RT-PCR using the HTBI primer set and the Qiagen OneStep RT-PCR kit. Libraries were constructed in a second round of multiplex PCR, after which size selection and purification were carried out. Libraries were sequenced paired-end with 100 bp reads on an Illumina HiSeq2000. The study's own analysis went as follows. SOAPnuke was used to process the raw data, throwing out any read that contained adapters or uncalled bases, had a mean Phred below 15, or lacked an exact constant-primer or identifier match. COPE v1.2.5 was used to merge the high-quality paired reads, and each unique nucleotide sequence was defined as a clonotype. MiTCR v1.1 was used to align clonotypes to the IMGT TRBV, TRBD and TRBJ reference segments. Analysis was restricted to V-J combinations with a frequency above 0.0001, which covered over 98% of repertoires. The TCS score was defined as F50 (clonal expansion) divided by E x V (chaos), with BLOSUM62-based TCRdist calculated between CDR3 peptides within each V-J. Welch's t-statistics and random forest reduced approximately 520 V-J features to roughly 13, which were used in a naive Bayes classifier (R e1071). TCRdb reanalyzed the raw reads on its own, using fastp at Q25 for trimming and MiXCR for clone calling, and kept in-frame beta chains. Rows matching on CDR3 protein sequence are summarized as one entry with the most common DNA and genes. None of the V and J calls come from the authors' own analysis; TCRdb made them. The sample table holds under 300,000 distinct CDR3 sequences, of which just over 14% were seen once. Less than 15% of the sample is held by the ten biggest clonotypes.

The receptor's source is a woman in her thirties or forties with Graves' hyperthyroidism that later progressed to Graves' ophthalmopathy. The material sequenced was blood.

The CDR3 protein sequence reads: CASRKPRGKGNEKLFF. The DNA sequence is TGTGCCAGCAGAAAACCCCGGGGGAAGGGAAATGAAAAACTGTTTTTT. Recombination linked TRBV27 to TRBJ1-4, with TRBD1 as a weak D call on 5 bases. Between the V and J ends, shortened by 6 bases and 5 bases respectively, the junction contains 19 bases. Reading from cysteine to phenylalanine, the CDR3 counts 16 amino acids. Just the 48-base CDR3 DNA is kept, in frame starting at base 1. From the germline V gene (reference sequence), CDR1 is MNHEY and CDR2 is SMNVEV. With all but the CDR3 taken from the reference TRBV27 and TRBJ1-4 genes, the full variable domain is: EAQVTQNPRYLITVTGKKLTVTCSQNMNHEYMSWYRQDPGLGLRQIYYSMNVEVTDKGDVPEGYKVSRKEKRNFPLILESPSPNQTSLYFCASRKPRGKGNEKLFFGSGTQLSVL.